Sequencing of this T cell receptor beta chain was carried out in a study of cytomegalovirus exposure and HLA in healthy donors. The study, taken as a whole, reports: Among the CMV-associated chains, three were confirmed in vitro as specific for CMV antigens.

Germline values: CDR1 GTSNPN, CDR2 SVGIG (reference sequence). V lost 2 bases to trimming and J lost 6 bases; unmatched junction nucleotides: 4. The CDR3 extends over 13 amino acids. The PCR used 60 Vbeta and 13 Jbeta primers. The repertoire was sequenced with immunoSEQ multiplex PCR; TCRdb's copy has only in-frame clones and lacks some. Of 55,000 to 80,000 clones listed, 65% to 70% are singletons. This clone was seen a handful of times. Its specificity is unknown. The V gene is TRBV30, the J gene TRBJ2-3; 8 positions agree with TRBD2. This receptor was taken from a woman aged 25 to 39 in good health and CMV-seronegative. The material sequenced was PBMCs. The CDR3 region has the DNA TGTGCCTGGAGTTCGGGGGGGCCGGATACGCAGTATTTT. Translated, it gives CAWSSGGPDTQYF.